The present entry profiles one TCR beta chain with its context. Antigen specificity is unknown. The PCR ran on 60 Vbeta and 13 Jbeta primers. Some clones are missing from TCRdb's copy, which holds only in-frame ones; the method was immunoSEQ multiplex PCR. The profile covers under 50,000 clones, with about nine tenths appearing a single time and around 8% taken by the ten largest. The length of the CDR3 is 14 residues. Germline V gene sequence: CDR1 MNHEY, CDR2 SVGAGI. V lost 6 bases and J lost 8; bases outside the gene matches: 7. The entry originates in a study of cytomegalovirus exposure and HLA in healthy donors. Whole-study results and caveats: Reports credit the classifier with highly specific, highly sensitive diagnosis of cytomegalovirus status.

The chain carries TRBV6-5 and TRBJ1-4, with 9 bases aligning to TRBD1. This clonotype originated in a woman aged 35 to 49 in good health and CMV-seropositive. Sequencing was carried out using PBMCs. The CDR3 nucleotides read TGTGCCAGCAGAGCACAGGGGGCAGGGGAAAAACTGTTTTTT. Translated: CASRAQGAGEKLFF.